Described below is a single T cell receptor beta chain sequence and its context. These data come from a study of blood T cell repertoires in COVID-19. Study at large: COVID-19 samples, acute and convalescent, were from the United States, Italy and Spain. T cells, B-cell-depleted T cells, or PBMCs provided the cDNA or gDNA that served as material.

Authors' analysis steps: Researchers report that nucleated cell counts were estimated from reference gene primer amplification. Data came from immunoSEQ multiplex PCR; TCRdb stores just in-frame clones and leaves some out. V, J and clone size reflect that table, while D and trimming were determined from the DNA. The sample comprises approximately 220,000 clones, about 85% of which are singletons, and roughly 0.7% rests with the top ten. The sample comprised peripheral blood. The clonotype comes from a middle-aged man with acute or convalescent COVID-19.

Here the CDR3 DNA reads TGTGCCTGGATGGGGGGTGCAACTAATGAAAAACTGTTTTTT. As protein: CAWMGGATNEKLFF. The J gene is TRBJ1-4, the V gene TRBV30; TRBD1 might be the D (5 bases). CDR3 length: 14 residues. The germline V and J ends were trimmed by 4 bases and 0 bases, with 9 bases remaining between them. Germline CDR1 and CDR2: GTSNPN and SVGIG (reference sequence).